The 26 T cell receptor beta chains listed next were all sequenced from one sample in a study of blood T cell repertoires in COVID-19. Profiling relied on immunoSEQ multiplex PCR, and the TCRdb table lists in-frame clones only, not all of them. Altogether 20,000 to 30,000 clones are present, 85% to 95% being singletons, with the ten largest covering around 2%. Sequences were obtained from peripheral blood. These receptors all come from a human donor in a cohort sampled during active COVID-19.

The chain combines TRBV19 with TRBJ1-3; D perhaps matches TRBD1 (6 bases). There are 17 residues in the CDR3. Germline CDR1 is LNHDA and CDR2 is SQIVND (reference sequence). The V gene lost 1 base and the J gene lost 0 bases, with 13 bases spanning the gap. CDR3 sequence (DNA): TGTGCCAGTAGTATAGTAGGCGCAGGGGACTCTGGAAACACCATATATTTT. This translates into CASSIVGAGDSGNTIYF.

This rearrangement joins TRBV3-1 (or the pseudogene TRBV3-2) to TRBJ2-7; 7 nucleotides line up with TRBD1. CDR3 length equals 16 residues. After removal of 0 bases from V and 3 bases from J, the junction contained 8 bases not matched to a gene. The V gene's germline CDR1 is LGHDT and CDR2 YNNKEL (reference sequence). CDR3 amino acids: CASSQEPGQRLYEQYF. CDR3 sequence (DNA): TGTGCCAGCAGCCAAGAGCCGGGACAGCGTCTCTACGAGCAGTACTTC.

The chain links TRBV6-5 to TRBJ2-5, with 7 positions matching TRBD2. Germline V gene sequence: CDR1 MNHEY, CDR2 SVGAGI. This CDR3 is 15 amino acids long. V gave up 0 bases and J gave up 1 base; unmatched junction bases: 2. The CDR3 coding sequence is TGTGCCAGCAGTTACTCGGGGACTACCCAAGAGACCCAGTACTTC. Translating it yields CASSYSGTTQETQYF.

The rearrangement uses TRBV4-1 and TRBJ2-2, with 10 bases aligning to TRBD2. V lost 8 bases to trimming and J lost 0 bases; unmatched junction nucleotides: 9. The CDR3 is made up of 17 amino acids. Per germline, CDR1 MGHRA and CDR2 YSYEKL. The CDR3 reads CASRGTSVNPNTGELFF. DNA of the CDR3: TGCGCCAGCCGCGGGACTAGCGTCAACCCGAACACCGGGGAGCTGTTTTTT.

The rearrangement links TRBV6-1 to TRBJ2-1, with TRBD1 matching over 8 bases. Germline CDR1 reads MNHNS; CDR2 reads SASEGT. This CDR3 contains 14 residues. Germline trimming cut 2 bases from V and 13 bases from J; bases unmatched to any gene: 10. The CDR3 sequence is CASSELATGQGQFF. In nucleotides, the CDR3 is TGTGCCAGCAGTGAACTGGCTACCGGACAGGGTCAGTTCTTC.

The V call is TRBV6-5, the J call TRBJ1-2, with TRBD1 as a possible D gene (5 bases). Trimming took off 11 bases at V and 5 bases at J, with 15 bases between the two ends. Germline V gene lookup returns CDR1 MNHEY and CDR2 SVGAGI. The CDR3 totals 12 residues. For the CDR3, the DNA is TGTGCCTGTTGGGGCACTCGGTATGGCTACACCTTC. Protein: CACWGTRYGYTF.

V and J are TRBV4-2 and TRBJ2-5; TRBD1 is a possible D gene (5 bases). CDR1 LGHNA and CDR2 YNFKEQ come from the germline V gene. The CDR3 length is 15 residues. With 1 base removed from V and 1 base from J, the gap between germline ends came to 10 bases. The CDR3 bases are TGTGCCAGCAGCCAAGGGCGTAGGGGCCAAGAGACCCAGTACTTC. Its protein product is CASSQGRRGQETQYF.

V is TRBV4-3 and J is TRBJ2-3; 12 bases are shared with TRBD2. The germline V gene has CDR1 LGHNA and CDR2 YSLEER. This CDR3 has 18 residues. V was clipped by 3 bases and J by 4 bases; unmatched bases: 11. CDR3 amino acids: CASSHQKTSGGDADTQYF. The CDR3 DNA reads TGCGCCAGCAGCCATCAAAAGACTAGCGGGGGAGACGCAGATACGCAGTATTTT.

The chain is built from TRBV19 and TRBJ2-1; D possibly corresponds to TRBD2 (6 bases). V gave up 2 bases and J gave up 2 bases, with 10 bases separating them. The germline V gene encodes CDR1 LNHDA and CDR2 SQIVND (reference sequence). This CDR3 is built from 15 residues. CDR3 sequence reads: CASSITASAYNEQFF. CDR3 nucleotides: TGTGCCAGTAGTATAACGGCTAGCGCCTACAATGAGCAGTTCTTC.

The chain combines TRBV5-4 with TRBJ2-7, with D maybe TRBD1 (6 bases). From germline, CDR1 is SGHNT and CDR2 YYREEE (reference sequence). Trimming pared 4 bases from V and 3 bases from J, leaving 17 bases between. This CDR3 spans 15 amino acids. In nucleotides, the CDR3 is TGTGCCAGCAGCCGGTGGGGGCAGCAATACTACGAGCAGTACTTC. Translated, it gives CASSRWGQQYYEQYF.

This chain connects TRBV27 to TRBJ1-1, with 7 positions matching TRBD1. V was clipped by 6 bases and J by 3 bases; unmatched bases: 13. The germline gives CDR1 MNHEY, CDR2 SMNVEV (reference sequence). This CDR3 contains 16 residues. This chain's CDR3 is CASSPGGGKIHTEAFF. The CDR3 coding sequence is TGTGCCAGCAGCCCCGGAGGGGGCAAGATACACACTGAAGCTTTCTTT.

The chain uses TRBV14 and TRBJ1-2; a weak D match, TRBD1 (5 bases). The CDR3 spans 12 residues. Per germline, CDR1 SGHDN and CDR2 FVKESK. V lost 0 bases and J 7 bases, leaving 6 bases between the germline ends. CDR3 region: CASSQDRVGYTF. The DNA of the CDR3 is TGTGCCAGCAGCCAAGACAGGGTTGGCTACACCTTC.

This clone was found once. The J gene is TRBJ2-7, the V gene TRBV2; 7 bases match TRBD1. J gave up 0 bases and V 4 bases, and 9 bases lay outside the gene matches. The CDR3 is 16 residues long. CDR1 and CDR2 from the germline V gene are SNHLY and FYNNEI. CDR3 loop: CASSVVGDSVSYEQYF. Here the CDR3 DNA reads TGTGCCAGCAGTGTGGTGGGGGACAGCGTCTCCTACGAGCAGTACTTC.

V usage is TRBV6-5 and J usage is TRBJ1-1; D ambiguous. Germline V gives CDR1 MNHEY, CDR2 SVGAGI. V was shortened by 6 bases and J by 1 base, with 9 bases between the two germline ends. This CDR3 contains 13 residues. The DNA for the CDR3 is TGTGCCAGCAGACACAGAGAGAACACTGAAGCTTTCTTT. Translating it yields CASRHRENTEAFF.

The chain joins TRBV5-1 to TRBJ1-1; TRBD1 is a possible D gene (5 bases). The CDR3 contains 14 residues. The germline CDR1 and CDR2 sequences are SGHRS and YFSETQ. V lost 2 bases and J lost 1, with 9 bases in between. The CDR3 nucleotides are TGCGCCAGCAGCTTTGACGACAGGAACACTGAAGCTTTCTTT. Translated: CASSFDDRNTEAFF.

The chain carries TRBV5-1 and TRBJ1-2, with D uncertain. This CDR3 is 14 amino acids long. V lost 0 bases and J 4 bases, leaving 10 bases between the germline ends. The germline gives CDR1 SGHRS, CDR2 YFSETQ. CDR3 bases: TGCGCCAGCAGCTTGGTAGTCAGCGTCTATGGCTACACCTTC. Protein product: CASSLVVSVYGYTF.

The V gene is TRBV6-1, the J gene TRBJ2-1, with 14 bases aligning to TRBD2. The V and J ends lost 4 bases and 7 bases, in that order; junction bases with no gene match: 15. CDR3 length: 19 amino acids. Germline V gives CDR1 MNHNS, CDR2 SASEGT. The CDR3 reads CASSASGTSGSFFDNEQFF. CDR3 DNA sequence: TGTGCCAGCAGTGCTTCCGGGACTAGCGGGAGTTTTTTTGATAATGAGCAGTTCTTC.

The J gene is TRBJ1-2, the V gene TRBV18; 10 bases line up with TRBD1. Germline lookup yields CDR1 KGHSH and CDR2 LQKENI. The V segment lost 2 bases and the J segment 1 base; nucleotides outside the gene matches: 16. The CDR3 extends over 20 amino acids. The CDR3 loop is CASSPLNSLDRGPGNYGYTF. In DNA form, the CDR3 reads TGTGCCAGCTCACCATTGAATTCACTCGACAGGGGGCCGGGTAACTATGGCTACACCTTC.

The chain carries TRBV3-1 (or the pseudogene TRBV3-2) and TRBJ2-6, with TRBD1 identical over 9 bases. The V and J ends lost 3 bases and 0 bases, in that order; junction bases with no gene match: 9. The CDR3 has 19 residues. Looked up from germline, CDR1 is LGHDT and CDR2 is YNNKEL (reference sequence). The CDR3 bases are TGTGCCAGCAGCCAGGGGACAGGGAGGTCCCTCTCTGGGGCCAACGTCCTGACTTTC. This translates into CASSQGTGRSLSGANVLTF.

The chain uses TRBV28 and TRBJ1-5; D remains unclear. V was shortened by 6 bases and J by 4 bases, with 7 bases between the two germline ends. The germline CDR1 and CDR2 sequences are MDHEN and SYDVKM. The CDR3 runs 12 residues. The CDR3 here is CASRQLNQPQHF. CDR3 DNA sequence: TGTGCCAGCAGACAGTTAAATCAGCCCCAGCATTTT.

V is TRBV19 and J is TRBJ1-5; TRBD1 agrees at 7 bases. Germline CDR1 and CDR2: LNHDA and SQIVND (reference sequence). The CDR3 runs to 14 residues. The V and J ends lost 7 bases and 2 bases, in that order; junction bases with no gene match: 5. The CDR3 loop reads CASNDRARNQPQHF. In DNA form, the CDR3 reads TGTGCCAGTAACGACAGGGCGCGCAATCAGCCCCAGCATTTT. Using reference TRBV19 and TRBJ1-5 for the parts outside the CDR3, the full variable domain is DGGITQSPKYLFRKEGQNVTLSCEQNLNHDAMYWYRQDPGQGLRLIYYSQIVNDFQKGDIAEGYSVSREKKESFPLTVTSAQKNPTAFYLCASNDRARNQPQHFGDGTRLSIL.

The chain carries TRBV12-3 or TRBV12-4 and TRBJ1-1; 10 bases fit TRBD1. The V and J ends lost 7 bases and 4 bases, in that order; junction bases with no gene match: 3. This CDR3 comprises 13 residues. The CDR3 reads CASKTGGVTEAFF. CDR3 DNA sequence: TGTGCCAGCAAGACAGGGGGCGTCACTGAAGCTTTCTTT.

This chain uses TRBV12-3 or TRBV12-4 with TRBJ2-7; a weak D match, TRBD1 (5 bases). Trimming shortened V by 2 bases and J by 2 bases, and 7 bases separated the two germline ends. The CDR3 extends over 13 amino acids. Here the CDR3 reads CASSLRTTYEQYF. CDR3 DNA: TGTGCCAGCAGTTTACGGACAACCTACGAGCAGTACTTC.

V and J are TRBV12-3 or TRBV12-4 and TRBJ2-1, with TRBD2 matching over 7 bases. CDR3 size: 13 residues. V was clipped by 3 bases and J by 7 bases; unmatched bases: 3. The CDR3 nucleotides read TGTGCCAGCAGTTTCGGAGCGGGGAATGAGCAGTTCTTC. It encodes CASSFGAGNEQFF.

The CDR3 region is CASSEGTGGLAAFNEQFF. CDR3 nucleotides: TGCGCCAGCAGTGAGGGTACTGGGGGACTAGCGGCGTTCAATGAGCAGTTCTTC. The chain couples TRBV10-1 to TRBJ2-1; 11 bases align to TRBD2. The CDR3 sequence is 18 residues long. Germline CDR1 WNHNN, CDR2 SYGVQD (reference sequence). The V segment lost 2 bases and the J segment 6 bases; nucleotides outside the gene matches: 12.

The chain employs TRBV11-3 and TRBJ2-6; D uncertain. This CDR3 has 14 residues. Germline CDR1 and CDR2: SGHNT and YENEEA. Trimming pared 5 bases from V and 0 bases from J, leaving 5 bases between. CDR3 protein: CASSPLSGANVLTF. CDR3 DNA: TGTGCCAGCAGCCCCCTCTCTGGGGCCAACGTCCTGACTTTC.